Below, one T cell receptor (beta chain) is given with its context. Its antigen is still unknown. The data originate from a study of cytomegalovirus exposure and HLA in healthy donors. The germline gives CDR1 SGHVS, CDR2 FQNEAQ. After removal of 2 bases from V and 1 base from J, the junction contained 5 bases not matched to a gene. CDR3 length: 17 residues. Study-level results: A prior analysis recorded that most TCR beta V segments were productive about 90% or about 30% of the time. A later analysis appeared to link common viral pathogens to several of the most significant clusters.

PCR involved 60 Vbeta and 13 Jbeta primers. The assay was immunoSEQ multiplex PCR, and TCRdb's table has in-frame clones only and misses some. The sample has around 200,000 clones; approximately 86% are singletons. The sample was PBMCs. The source of this sequence is a woman in her 30s in good health and CMV-seronegative. The gene calls are TRBV7-8 and TRBJ2-5; 12 bases align to TRBD2. The CDR3 here is CASSLLGTSGSQETQYF. The CDR3 DNA follows: TGTGCCAGCAGCTTACTAGGGACTAGCGGGTCCCAAGAGACCCAGTACTTC.